This T cell receptor (beta chain) was identified during a study of identical twins. J was trimmed by 4 bases and V by 3 bases; bases with no gene match: 13. This CDR3 spans 18 amino acids. Germline CDR1 reads KGHDR; CDR2 reads SFDVKD. The sample holds a few counts of this clonotype. What it binds is not known. Template switching added a universal primer site, and cDNA bore unique molecular identifiers. TCRdb ran MiXCR on the 5' RACE reads and lists one entry per CDR3 protein. This sample has approximately 1.8 million distinct CDR3 sequences, with about 30% found just once. The study, taken as a whole, reports: In drawing conclusions, the study used cross-sectional statistical analysis and did not follow the same donors. Fewer insertions characterized abundant cord blood beta clonotypes, whereas memory repertoires showed none. An excess of low generation probability was shown by twin-shared out-of-frame alpha sequences.

Sequenced: cord blood. This rearrangement joins TRBV24-1 to TRBJ1-4, with 7 bases that match TRBD1. The source is a newborn girl in good health. The CDR3 is CATSDQPPEGQYNEKLFF. In DNA form, the CDR3 reads TGTGCCACCAGTGATCAACCCCCTGAGGGACAGTATAATGAAAAACTGTTTTTT.